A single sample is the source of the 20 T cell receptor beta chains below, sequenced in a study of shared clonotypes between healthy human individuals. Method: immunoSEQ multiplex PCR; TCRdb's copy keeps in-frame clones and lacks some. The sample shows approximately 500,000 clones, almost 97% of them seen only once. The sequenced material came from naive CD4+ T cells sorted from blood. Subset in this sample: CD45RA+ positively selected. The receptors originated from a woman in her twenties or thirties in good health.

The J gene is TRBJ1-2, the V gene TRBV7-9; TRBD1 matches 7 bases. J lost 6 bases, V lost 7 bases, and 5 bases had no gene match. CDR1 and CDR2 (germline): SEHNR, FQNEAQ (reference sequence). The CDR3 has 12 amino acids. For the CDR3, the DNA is TGTGCCAGCAACCCAGGGGGTCATGGCTACACCTTC. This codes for CASNPGGHGYTF.

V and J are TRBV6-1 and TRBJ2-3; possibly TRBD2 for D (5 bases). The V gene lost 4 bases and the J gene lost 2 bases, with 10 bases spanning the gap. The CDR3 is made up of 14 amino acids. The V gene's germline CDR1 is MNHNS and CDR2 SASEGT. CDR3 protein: CASSVVGVTDTQYF. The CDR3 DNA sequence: TGTGCCAGCAGTGTTGTGGGAGTCACAGATACGCAGTATTTT.

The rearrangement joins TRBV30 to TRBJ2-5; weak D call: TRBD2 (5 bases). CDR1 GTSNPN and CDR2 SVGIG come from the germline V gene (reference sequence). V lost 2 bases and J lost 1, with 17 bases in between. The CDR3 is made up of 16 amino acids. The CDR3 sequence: CAWSRGSASFQETQYF. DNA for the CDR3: TGTGCCTGGAGTCGAGGGTCCGCAAGCTTCCAAGAGACCCAGTACTTC.

The CDR3 coding sequence is TGTGCCAGCTCACCACTAACCTACGAGCAGTACTTC. It specifies CASSPLTYEQYF. The chain employs TRBV18 and TRBJ2-7, with D unclear. The CDR3 length is 12 residues. Germline V gene lookup returns CDR1 KGHSH and CDR2 LQKENI. The V gene lost 1 base and the J gene lost 2 bases, with 3 bases spanning the gap.

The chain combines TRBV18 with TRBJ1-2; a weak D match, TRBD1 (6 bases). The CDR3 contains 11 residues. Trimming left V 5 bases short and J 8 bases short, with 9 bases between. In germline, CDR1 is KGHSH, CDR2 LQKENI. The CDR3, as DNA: TGTGCCAGCTCAGGACAGACAGGCTACACCTTC. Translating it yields CASSGQTGYTF.

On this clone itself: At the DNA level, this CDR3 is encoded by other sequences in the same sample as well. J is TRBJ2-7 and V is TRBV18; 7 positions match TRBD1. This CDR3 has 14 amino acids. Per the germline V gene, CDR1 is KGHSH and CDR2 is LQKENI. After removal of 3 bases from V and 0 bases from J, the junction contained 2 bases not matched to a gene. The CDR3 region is CASSPDRSSYEQYF. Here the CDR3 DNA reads TGTGCCAGCTCACCGGACAGGAGCTCCTACGAGCAGTACTTC.

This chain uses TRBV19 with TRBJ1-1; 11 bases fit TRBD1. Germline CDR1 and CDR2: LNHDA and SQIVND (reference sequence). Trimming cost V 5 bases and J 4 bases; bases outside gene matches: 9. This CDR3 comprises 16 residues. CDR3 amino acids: CASSPGQGAWSTEAFF. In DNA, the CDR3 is TGTGCCAGTAGTCCAGGACAGGGGGCTTGGAGCACTGAAGCTTTCTTT.

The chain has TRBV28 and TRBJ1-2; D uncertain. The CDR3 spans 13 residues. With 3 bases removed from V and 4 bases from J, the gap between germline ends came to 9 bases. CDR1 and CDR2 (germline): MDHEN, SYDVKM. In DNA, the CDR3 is TGTGCCAGCAGTTTCCCCGACATCTATGGCTACACCTTC. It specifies CASSFPDIYGYTF.

CDR3 nucleotides: TGTGCCAGCAGGGGACGGAATACGTTGAACACTGAAGCTTTCTTT. Translation gives CASRGRNTLNTEAFF. This rearrangement joins TRBV5-6 to TRBJ1-1, with TRBD1 as a possible D gene (5 bases). From germline, CDR1 is SGHDT and CDR2 YYEEEE. There are 15 residues in the CDR3. The germline V and J ends were trimmed by 5 bases and 0 bases, with 14 bases remaining between them.

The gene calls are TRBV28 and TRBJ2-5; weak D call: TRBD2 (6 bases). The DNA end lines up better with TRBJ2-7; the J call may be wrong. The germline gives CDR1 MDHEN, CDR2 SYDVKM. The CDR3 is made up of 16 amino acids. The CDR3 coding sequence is TGTGCCACCCAAGCCCCGCCGGGGGAGAGCTCCTACGAGCAGTACTTC. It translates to CATQAPPGESSYEQYF.

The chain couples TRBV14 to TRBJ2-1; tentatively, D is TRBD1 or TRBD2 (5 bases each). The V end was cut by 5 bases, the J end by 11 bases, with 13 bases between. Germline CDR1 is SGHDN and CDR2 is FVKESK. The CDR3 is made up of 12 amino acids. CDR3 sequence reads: CASSLLGEKQFF. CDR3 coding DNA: TGTGCCAGCAGCTTACTAGGGGAAAAGCAGTTCTTC.

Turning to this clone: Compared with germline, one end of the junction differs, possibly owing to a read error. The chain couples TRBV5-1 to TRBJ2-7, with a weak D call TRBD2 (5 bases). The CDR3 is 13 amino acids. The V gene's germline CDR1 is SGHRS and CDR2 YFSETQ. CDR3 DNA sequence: TGCGCCAGCAGCCCCGGGATAACCTACGGGCAGTACTTC. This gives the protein CASSPGITYGQYF.

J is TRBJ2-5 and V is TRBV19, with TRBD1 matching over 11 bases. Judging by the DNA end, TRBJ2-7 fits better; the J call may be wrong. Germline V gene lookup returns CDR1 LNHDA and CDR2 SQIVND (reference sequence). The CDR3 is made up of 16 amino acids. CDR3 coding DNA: TGTGCCAGTAGTATACGTCCGGGACAGGGGGCCTACGAGCAGTACTTC. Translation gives CASSIRPGQGAYEQYF.

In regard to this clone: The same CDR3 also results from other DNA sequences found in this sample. The CDR3 protein is CASSLGGSGANVLTF. The CDR3, as DNA: TGTGCCAGCAGTTTAGGTGGCTCTGGGGCCAACGTCCTGACTTTC. The rearrangement uses TRBV28 and TRBJ2-6; D is uncertain. Germline V gives CDR1 MDHEN, CDR2 SYDVKM. CDR3 size: 15 residues. The ends were cut back, 2 bases at V and 0 bases at J, with 5 bases in the middle.

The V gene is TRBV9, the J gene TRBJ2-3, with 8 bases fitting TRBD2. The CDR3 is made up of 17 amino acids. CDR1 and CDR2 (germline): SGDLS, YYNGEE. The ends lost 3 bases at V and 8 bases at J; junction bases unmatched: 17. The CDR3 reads CASSAPAGLVIFSTQYF. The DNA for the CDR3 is TGTGCCAGCAGCGCACCCGCGGGACTAGTAATTTTCAGTACGCAGTATTTT. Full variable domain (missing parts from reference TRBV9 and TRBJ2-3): DSGVTQTPKHLITATGQRVTLRCSPRSGDLSVYWYQQSLDQGLQFLIQYYNGEERAKGNILERFSAQQFPDLHSELNLSSLELGDSALYFCASSAPAGLVIFSTQYFGPGTRLTVL.

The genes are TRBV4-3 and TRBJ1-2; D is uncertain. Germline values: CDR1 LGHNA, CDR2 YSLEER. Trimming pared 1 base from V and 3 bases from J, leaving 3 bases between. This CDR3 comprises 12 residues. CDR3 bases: TGCGCCAGCAGCCAAGTTGACTATGGCTACACCTTC. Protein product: CASSQVDYGYTF.

The CDR3 DNA reads TGTGCCAGTAGTATACCGACAGGGCGTCACGGCTACACCTTC. Encoded protein: CASSIPTGRHGYTF. The chain couples TRBV19 to TRBJ1-2; 7 bases fit TRBD1. Per the germline V gene, CDR1 is LNHDA and CDR2 is SQIVND (reference sequence). The CDR3 is 14 amino acids. Trimming removed 2 bases from V and 8 bases from J; junction bases left unmatched: 8.

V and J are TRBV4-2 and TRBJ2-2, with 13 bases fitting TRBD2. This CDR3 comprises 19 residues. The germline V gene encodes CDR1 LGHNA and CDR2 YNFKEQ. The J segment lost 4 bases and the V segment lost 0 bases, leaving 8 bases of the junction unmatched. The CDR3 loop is CASSQDPPGLAGPTGELFF. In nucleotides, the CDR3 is TGTGCCAGCAGCCAAGATCCGCCGGGACTAGCGGGACCCACCGGGGAGCTGTTTTTT.

In DNA, the CDR3 is TGTGCCATCAGTGAGCGCCCCCCCCACGAGCAGTACTTC. Translated, it gives CAISERPPHEQYF. This chain connects TRBV10-3 to TRBJ2-7; D is unresolved. Per germline, CDR1 ENHRY and CDR2 SYGVKD. The CDR3 is made up of 13 amino acids. Trimming pared 2 bases from V and 5 bases from J, leaving 10 bases between.

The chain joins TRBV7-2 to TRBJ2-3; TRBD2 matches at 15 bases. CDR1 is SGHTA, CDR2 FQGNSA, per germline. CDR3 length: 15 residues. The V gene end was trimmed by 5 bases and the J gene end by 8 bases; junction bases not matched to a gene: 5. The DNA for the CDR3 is TGTGCCAGCAGCAAGGGACTAGCGGGAGGAGGTACGCAGTATTTT. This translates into CASSKGLAGGGTQYF.